One and the same sample provided the 20 T cell receptor beta chains below, sequenced in a study of shared clonotypes between healthy human individuals. Sequencing was performed with immunoSEQ multiplex PCR; in TCRdb, only in-frame clones are kept and a portion is missing. The repertoire holds approximately 2.5 million clones, with approximately 92% as singletons. The sequenced material came from naive CD4+ T cells sorted from blood. As to subset: CD45RA+ positively selected. These receptor sequences come from a man between 18 and 35 years old in good health.

V is TRBV19 and J is TRBJ1-5; D is unresolved. CDR1 is LNHDA and CDR2 is SQIVND in the germline V gene (reference sequence). This CDR3 is 14 amino acids long. V lost 4 bases to trimming and J lost 1 base, with 8 bases between them. The CDR3 loop reads CASSTNPSNQPQHF. In DNA, the CDR3 is TGTGCCAGTAGTACTAATCCCAGCAATCAGCCCCAGCATTTT.

The V and J genes are TRBV29-1 and TRBJ1-2, with 7 bases matching TRBD1. V lost 3 bases and J lost 4; bases outside the gene matches: 8. CDR1 and CDR2 (germline): SQVTM, ANQGSEA. The CDR3 runs 14 residues. CDR3: CSVEGGEGAYGYTF. The DNA for the CDR3 is TGCAGCGTTGAGGGCGGGGAGGGGGCCTATGGCTACACCTTC.

The chain links TRBV29-1 to TRBJ1-3; D is uncertain. V lost 3 bases, J lost 0 bases, and 6 bases lay in between. This CDR3 spans 13 amino acids. Looked up from germline, CDR1 is SQVTM and CDR2 is ANQGSEA. The CDR3 here is CSVDPGSGNTIYF. The CDR3 DNA is TGCAGCGTTGATCCGGGCTCTGGAAACACCATATATTTT.

The chain joins TRBV6-1 to TRBJ1-6, with D uncertain. The CDR3 has 16 amino acids. CDR1 is MNHNS and CDR2 is SASEGT in the germline V gene. Trimming shortened V by 4 bases and J by 10 bases, and 20 bases separated the two germline ends. This chain's CDR3 is CASSVDPGSKNSPLHF. The CDR3 DNA sequence: TGTGCCAGCAGTGTAGACCCGGGTTCTAAGAACTCACCCCTCCACTTT.

The CDR3 region is CASSLFEETQYF. Written as DNA, the CDR3 is TGTGCCAGCAGCTTATTCGAAGAGACCCAGTACTTC. This chain uses TRBV7-6 with TRBJ2-5; D gene unclear. The CDR3 length is 12 residues. V dropped 2 bases and J dropped 3 bases, with 4 bases sitting between them. The germline V gene has CDR1 SGHVS and CDR2 FNYEAQ.

V gene TRBV6-1 combines with J gene TRBJ1-5, with D possibly matching TRBD1 (5 bases). Trimming removed 8 bases at V and 5 bases at J, with 13 bases between. CDR1 MNHNS and CDR2 SASEGT come from the germline V gene. CDR3 size: 13 residues. CDR3 DNA sequence: TGTGCCAGCGAGGGGACGGCCCATCAGCCCCAGCATTTT. It encodes CASEGTAHQPQHF.

The J gene is TRBJ1-5, the V gene TRBV7-2; the D is unclear. V shed 1 base and J shed 4 bases, with 17 bases lying between them. Germline CDR1 is SGHTA and CDR2 is FQGNSA. CDR3 length equals 17 residues. The CDR3 sequence is CASSLVLSGFPNQPQHF. Here the CDR3 DNA reads TGTGCCAGCAGCTTAGTTTTATCGGGGTTCCCTAATCAGCCCCAGCATTTT.

The V call is TRBV30, the J call TRBJ1-2, with a weak D call TRBD1 (5 bases). This CDR3 is built from 15 residues. Germline-derived CDR1 and CDR2 are GTSNPN and SVGIG (reference sequence). The ends were cut back, 2 bases at V and 2 bases at J, with 15 bases in the middle. CDR3 protein: CAWSPRDRLNYGYTF. The CDR3 DNA is TGTGCCTGGAGTCCTAGGGACCGCCTAAACTATGGCTACACCTTC.

This clone was seen once. V usage is TRBV5-6 and J usage is TRBJ1-6; 9 nucleotides line up with TRBD1. With V trimmed by 3 bases and J by 10 bases, 5 bases remained unmatched. Germline V gene sequence: CDR1 SGHDT, CDR2 YYEEEE. This CDR3 comprises 14 residues. CDR3 sequence: CASSWDRAGSPLHF. CDR3 coding DNA: TGTGCCAGCAGCTGGGACAGGGCTGGCTCACCCCTCCACTTT.

The chain couples TRBV6-5 to TRBJ1-6, with TRBD1 matching 8 bases. V was pared by 5 bases and J by 9 bases, with 9 bases of the junction left unmatched. Per germline, CDR1 MNHEY and CDR2 SVGAGI. The CDR3 spans 15 residues. The CDR3 here is CASSHQGAVGSPLHF. As DNA, the CDR3 is TGTGCCAGCAGTCACCAGGGGGCTGTGGGTTCACCCCTCCACTTT.

CDR3 bases: TGTGCCAGCATCAAGCGCATAGGTGAAGCTTTCTTT. This gives the protein CASIKRIGEAFF. The rearrangement links TRBV6-1 to TRBJ1-1; D unclear. This CDR3 region has 12 residues. V was clipped by 7 bases and J by 7 bases, with 13 bases between them. Germline CDR1 and CDR2: MNHNS and SASEGT.

The chain is built from TRBV10-1 and TRBJ2-3; 7 bases are shared with TRBD1. The CDR3 loop spans 15 amino acids. Germline V gene sequence: CDR1 WNHNN, CDR2 SYGVQD (reference sequence). V shed 2 bases, J shed 1 base, and the junction held 3 bases outside the gene matches. The CDR3 DNA is TGCGCCAGCAGTGAGGGGCAGGGGGGCACAGATACGCAGTATTTT. Protein: CASSEGQGGTDTQYF.

The V call is TRBV10-3, the J call TRBJ2-5; 14 nucleotides line up with TRBD2. The CDR3 extends over 14 amino acids. The junction had 0 bases not matched to a gene; V was cut back by 4 bases and J by 5 bases. Germline assignment: CDR1 ENHRY and CDR2 SYGVKD. CDR3 DNA: TGTGCCATCAGTGGGACTAGCGGGGGGGAGACCCAGTACTTC. This codes for CAISGTSGGETQYF.

In this sample, this clone turned up a few times. Different DNA sequences within this sample yield the same CDR3. The CDR3 nucleotides are TGTGCCAGCAGTGAACGAGAGTTGAACACTGAAGCTTTCTTT. Translating gives CASSERELNTEAFF. This chain joins TRBV2 and TRBJ1-1; D is uncertain. V lost 2 bases and J lost 0, with 7 bases in between. The CDR3 consists of 14 residues. CDR1 and CDR2 from the germline V gene are SNHLY and FYNNEI.

This clone has a single count. The gene calls are TRBV5-4 and TRBJ1-4; 7 bases fit TRBD1. CDR1 is SGHNT and CDR2 is YYREEE in the germline V gene (reference sequence). This CDR3 is built from 15 residues. V lost 4 bases to trimming and J lost 5 bases; unmatched junction nucleotides: 8. CDR3 amino acids: CASSPQGQPNEKLFF. CDR3 nucleotide sequence: TGTGCCAGCAGCCCCCAGGGACAGCCGAATGAAAAACTGTTTTTT.

The chain joins TRBV12-2 to TRBJ2-3. TRBV12-2 is assigned pseudogene status. This CDR3 contains 17 residues. The CDR3 is CASRLAPDGGSTDTQYF. DNA of the CDR3: TGTGCAAGTCGCTTAGCCCCCGACGGGGGCAGCACAGATACGCAGTATTTT.

This clone was found once. The V and J genes are TRBV19 and TRBJ2-3, with D maybe TRBD1 (5 bases). Germline CDR1 LNHDA, CDR2 SQIVND (reference sequence). Trimming pared 6 bases from V and 0 bases from J, leaving 13 bases between. CDR3 length: 15 amino acids. CDR3 in amino acids: CASSNRSPSTDTQYF. CDR3 DNA sequence: TGTGCCAGTAGCAACAGGTCGCCTAGCACAGATACGCAGTATTTT.

The chain recombines TRBV5-1 with TRBJ2-7; tentatively, D is TRBD2 (5 bases). Germline CDR1 reads SGHRS; CDR2 reads YFSETQ. V was shortened by 0 bases and J by 4 bases, with 20 bases between the two germline ends. The CDR3 totals 17 residues. The CDR3 loop reads CASSLDGEPPKAYEQYF. The CDR3 DNA follows: TGCGCCAGCAGCTTGGACGGGGAACCTCCAAAGGCGTACGAGCAGTACTTC.

This chain joins TRBV6-6 and TRBJ2-2; possible D gene TRBD1, 6 bases. Germline V gene lookup returns CDR1 MNHNY and CDR2 SVGAGI (reference sequence). With 8 bases removed from V and 1 base from J, the gap between germline ends came to 14 bases. This CDR3 has 15 amino acids. CDR3 region: CASSTGTLNTGELFF. The CDR3 nucleotides are TGTGCCAGCTCGACCGGGACACTGAACACCGGGGAGCTGTTTTTT.

The chain couples TRBV30 to TRBJ1-2, with D maybe TRBD1 (5 bases). This CDR3 spans 13 amino acids. Trimming took off 2 bases at V and 4 bases at J, with 11 bases between the two ends. Looked up from germline, CDR1 is GTSNPN and CDR2 is SVGIG (reference sequence). CDR3 amino acids: CAWSPQGGYGYTF. The CDR3 DNA is TGTGCCTGGAGTCCCCAGGGCGGCTATGGCTACACCTTC. Drawing the rest from reference TRBV30 and TRBJ1-2, the complete variable domain is SQTIHQWPATLVQPVGSPLSLECTVEGTSNPNLYWYRQAAGRGLQLLFYSVGIGQISSEVPQNLSASRPQDRQFILSSKKLLLSDSGFYLCAWSPQGGYGYTFGSGTRLTVV.